The 20 T cell receptor beta chains presented below share a single source sample, sequenced in a study of T cell responses to AZD1222 COVID-19 vaccine. Using immunoSEQ multiplex PCR, the repertoire was profiled, and TCRdb retains in-frame clones only, with some absent. This sample yields some 120,000 clones, of which around 89% are seen a single time; roughly 11% belongs to the top ten. The specimen was peripheral blood, collected on day 0 of MenACWY control vaccination. These receptors all stem from an adult in good health.

Worth noting for this clone: Its ends do not fully match the called genes, so a read error is possible. The gene calls are TRBV10-3 and TRBJ2-5; D assignment may be TRBD1 or TRBD2 (5 bases each). Germline CDR1 and CDR2: ENHRY and SYGVKD. The CDR3 is made up of 12 amino acids. Here the CDR3 DNA reads TGTGCCACGTCCCGGGACCAGGAGACCCAGTACTTC. As protein: CATSRDQETQYF.

V gene TRBV6-6 combines with J gene TRBJ2-1, with 8 nucleotides matching TRBD2. Per germline, CDR1 MNHNY and CDR2 SVGAGI (reference sequence). V lost 2 bases to trimming and J lost 9 bases; unmatched junction nucleotides: 6. The CDR3 contains 14 residues. In DNA, the CDR3 is TGTGCCAGCAGTTACCCCGGACTAGCTAGTGAGCAGTTCTTC. Translated, it gives CASSYPGLASEQFF.

The chain carries TRBV3-1 (or the pseudogene TRBV3-2) and TRBJ1-1, with D possibly TRBD1 on 5 matching bases. Germline V CDR1 and CDR2: LGHDT, YNNKEL (reference sequence). The germline V and J ends were trimmed by 6 bases and 5 bases, with 13 bases remaining between them. This CDR3 has 13 residues. Here the CDR3 DNA reads TGTGCCAGCAGTAATCAGGGAACTACTGAAGCTTTCTTT. Encoded protein: CASSNQGTTEAFF.

The gene calls are TRBV5-4 and TRBJ2-1; TRBD2 might be the D (6 bases). V lost 3 bases and J 6 bases, leaving 19 bases between the germline ends. This CDR3 is 16 amino acids long. Germline V gene lookup returns CDR1 SGHNT and CDR2 YYREEE (reference sequence). This CDR3 reads CASSSDRDSLRNEQFF. The CDR3 DNA sequence: TGTGCCAGCAGCTCGGACCGGGACTCCCTCCGCAATGAGCAGTTCTTC.

Sample share makes this clone medium-sized (0.01 to 0.1%). The chain uses TRBV18 and TRBJ2-7; 7 bases map to TRBD2. The length of the CDR3 is 14 residues. V lost 2 bases, J lost 5 bases, and 6 bases stayed unmatched. Per the germline V gene, CDR1 is KGHSH and CDR2 is LQKENI. CDR3 in amino acids: CASSPLAGADEQYF. The CDR3 DNA is TGTGCCAGCTCACCATTGGCGGGAGCCGACGAGCAGTACTTC.

The J gene is TRBJ1-5, the V gene TRBV10-2; TRBD1 matches at 9 bases. The V and J ends lost 3 bases and 2 bases, in that order; junction bases with no gene match: 5. This CDR3 comprises 16 residues. CDR1 WSHSY and CDR2 SAAADI come from the germline V gene. DNA for the CDR3: TGCGCCAGCAGTGAAGGGACAGGGTTCGGCAATCAGCCCCAGCATTTT. It translates to CASSEGTGFGNQPQHF.

The chain combines TRBV6-5 with TRBJ2-7; 7 bases are a match to TRBD2. V shed 6 bases, J shed 3 bases, and the junction held 11 bases outside the gene matches. CDR1 and CDR2 (germline): MNHEY, SVGAGI. The CDR3 totals 15 residues. The CDR3 sequence: CASRDWGGSDYEQYF. The CDR3 DNA follows: TGTGCCAGCAGAGATTGGGGCGGGAGCGACTACGAGCAGTACTTC.

The rearrangement uses TRBV12-3 or TRBV12-4 and TRBJ2-4; D not certain. The CDR3 is 13 residues long. Between the trimmed V and J ends, which lost 5 bases and 1 base, there was a span of 6 bases. CDR3 nucleotide sequence: TGTGCCAGCAGTAGCACGGCCAAAAACATTCAGTACTTC. Protein: CASSSTAKNIQYF.

The chain joins TRBV19 to TRBJ2-7; D may be TRBD2 (6 bases). Germline V lookup: CDR1 LNHDA, CDR2 SQIVND (reference sequence). The CDR3 length is 15 residues. Trimming left V 3 bases short and J 2 bases short, with 14 bases between. CDR3 sequence reads: CASSIRRGFAYEQYF. CDR3 bases: TGTGCCAGTAGTATTAGGCGGGGATTTGCCTACGAGCAGTACTTC.

This rearrangement joins TRBV19 to TRBJ2-2; possibly TRBD1 or TRBD2 for D (5 bases each). Per germline, CDR1 LNHDA and CDR2 SQIVND (reference sequence). V shed 3 bases and J shed 0 bases, with 11 bases lying between them. This CDR3 is 16 amino acids long. CDR3 nucleotides: TGTGCCAGTAGTATGGGACGAACTCCGAACACCGGGGAGCTGTTTTTT. Protein product: CASSMGRTPNTGELFF.

The CDR3 loop is CASSRLGETQYF. In nucleotides, the CDR3 is TGTGCCAGCAGCCGGCTGGGAGAGACCCAGTACTTC. The chain links TRBV7-9 to TRBJ2-5; D remains unclear. The germline V gene has CDR1 SEHNR and CDR2 FQNEAQ (reference sequence). The CDR3 totals 12 residues. V gave up 5 bases and J gave up 4 bases, with 8 bases separating them.

The rearrangement links TRBV5-6 to TRBJ2-1; 9 bases map to TRBD1. The CDR3 has 14 residues. Unmatched junction bases numbered 7, after V lost 4 bases and J lost 8 bases. Germline V gives CDR1 SGHDT, CDR2 YYEEEE. Here the CDR3 reads CASSLRDREYEQFF. The DNA of the CDR3 is TGTGCCAGCAGCCTCCGGGACAGGGAATATGAGCAGTTCTTC.

This clone showed up just once. CDR3 nucleotide sequence: TGTGCCAGCAACCAAGAAGCTGGACAATATAATTCACCCCTCCACTTT. It yields the protein CASNQEAGQYNSPLHF. The chain carries TRBV9 and TRBJ1-6; the D gene is possibly TRBD1 (5 bases). Germline V gene data show CDR1 as SGDLS and CDR2 as YYNGEE. This CDR3 is 16 amino acids long. V shed 6 bases and J shed 4 bases, with 17 bases lying between them.

This clone was recorded once. The genes are TRBV4-3 and TRBJ2-2, with TRBD2 as a possible D gene (6 bases). V gave up 1 base and J gave up 4 bases, with 16 bases separating them. CDR1 and CDR2 from the germline V gene are LGHNA and YSLEER. The CDR3 spans 17 residues. The CDR3 nucleotides are TGCGCCAGCAGCCAAGTCGGCTGGGCGGGATCCACCGGGGAGCTGTTTTTT. Translating gives CASSQVGWAGSTGELFF.

The genes are TRBV7-9 and TRBJ2-1, with TRBD2 matching over 8 bases. V shed 5 bases and J 15 bases; nucleotides not matched to a gene: 6. The CDR3 spans 11 residues. Germline V CDR1 and CDR2: SEHNR, FQNEAQ (reference sequence). Written as DNA, the CDR3 is TGTGCCAGCAGCCTTAGCGGGATCCCGTTCTTC. Translated, it gives CASSLSGIPFF.

This chain links TRBV7-6 with TRBJ2-1; TRBD2 matches at 11 bases. The length of the CDR3 is 16 residues. V dropped 2 bases and J dropped 8; count of bases not matched to a gene: 8. Germline values: CDR1 SGHVS, CDR2 FNYEAQ. Here the CDR3 DNA reads TGTGCCAGCAGCTTATTCTCACTAGCGGGAGAGGATGAGCAGTTCTTC. Its protein product is CASSLFSLAGEDEQFF.

This clone showed up just a few times. CDR3 nucleotide sequence: TGTGCCAGTAGTACACGGAGACAGGGTGGAATACTGGCGGGAGAGCAGTACTTC. It encodes CASSTRRQGGILAGEQYF. This chain joins TRBV19 and TRBJ2-7; possible D gene TRBD1, 7 bases. The V end lost 4 bases, the J end lost 7 bases, and 29 bases lay between the germline ends. Germline V gives CDR1 LNHDA, CDR2 SQIVND (reference sequence). The CDR3 is made up of 18 amino acids.

This CDR3 is CAIRDESGAGKLFF. The CDR3 region has the DNA TGTGCCATCAGAGACGAGTCGGGGGCCGGAAAACTGTTTTTT. The V gene is TRBV10-3, the J gene TRBJ1-4, with a tentative D call TRBD1 (6 bases). The ends were cut back, 6 bases at V and 10 bases at J, with 18 bases in the middle. The CDR3 extends over 14 amino acids. Germline values: CDR1 ENHRY, CDR2 SYGVKD.

The chain couples TRBV5-4 to TRBJ2-7; 7 positions match TRBD1. There are 15 residues in the CDR3. CDR1 is SGHNT, CDR2 YYREEE, per germline (reference sequence). V was pared by 2 bases and J by 2 bases, with 7 bases of the junction left unmatched. The CDR3 region has the DNA TGTGCCAGCAGCTTAACAGGGGTTGGGCCCTACGAGCAGTACTTC. Translation gives CASSLTGVGPYEQYF. Complete variable domain (other parts from reference TRBV5-4 and TRBJ2-7): ETGVTQSPTHLIKTRGQQVTLRCSSQSGHNTVSWYQQALGQGPQFIFQYYREEENGRGNFPPRFSGLQFPNYSSELNVNALELDDSALYLCASSLTGVGPYEQYFGPGTRLTVT.

In this sample, this clone turned up a few times. J is TRBJ2-3 and V is TRBV18; D remains unclear. V lost 3 bases to trimming and J lost 7 bases, with 11 bases between them. CDR1 is KGHSH, CDR2 LQKENI, per germline. The length of the CDR3 is 13 residues. CDR3 in amino acids: CASSPPGPYTQYF. The CDR3 nucleotides are TGTGCCAGCTCACCGCCGGGCCCCTATACGCAGTATTTT.